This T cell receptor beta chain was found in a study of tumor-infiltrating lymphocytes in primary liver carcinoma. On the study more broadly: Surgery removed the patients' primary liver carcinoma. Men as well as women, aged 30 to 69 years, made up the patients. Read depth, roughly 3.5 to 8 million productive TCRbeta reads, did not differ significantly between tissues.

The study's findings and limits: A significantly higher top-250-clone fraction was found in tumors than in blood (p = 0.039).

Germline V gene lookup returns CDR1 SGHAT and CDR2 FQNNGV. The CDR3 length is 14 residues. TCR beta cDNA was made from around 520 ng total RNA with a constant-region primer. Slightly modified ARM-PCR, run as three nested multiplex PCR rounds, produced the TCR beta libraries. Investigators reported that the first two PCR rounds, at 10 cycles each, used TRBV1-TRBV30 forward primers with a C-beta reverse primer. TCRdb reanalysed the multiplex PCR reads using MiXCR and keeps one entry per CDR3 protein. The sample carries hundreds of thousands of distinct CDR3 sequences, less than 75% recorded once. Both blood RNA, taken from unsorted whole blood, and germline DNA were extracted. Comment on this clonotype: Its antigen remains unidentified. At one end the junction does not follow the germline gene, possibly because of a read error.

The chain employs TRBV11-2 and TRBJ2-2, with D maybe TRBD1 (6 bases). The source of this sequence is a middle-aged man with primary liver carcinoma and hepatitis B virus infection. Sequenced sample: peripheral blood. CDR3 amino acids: CVSSLTGSTVELFF. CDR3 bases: TGTGTCAGTAGCTTGACAGGTTCCACCGTGGAGCTGTTTTTT.